A selection of T cell receptor beta chains follows, all from one sample in a study of technical replicates of blood from a few donors. Using immunoSEQ multiplex PCR, the repertoire was profiled, and TCRdb retains in-frame clones only, with some absent. The repertoire holds tens of thousands of clones, 97% seen once, with more than 0.15% in the top ten. The specimen was T cells isolated from PBMCs. These receptors originate from a human donor in good health. The CDR3 runs from the conserved cysteine through the conserved F or W. D genes are given only for firm matches. Some rows have no size entry. The others give once, few or many, or a class for an expanded clone.

V	D	J	size	CDR3	DNA
TRBV4-1	TRBD1	TRBJ1-2	-	CASSQEDRGNYGYTF	TGCGCCAGCAGCCAAGAAGACAGGGGTAACTATGGCTACACCTTC
TRBV5-1	-	TRBJ2-7	-	CASSPGTPSYEQYF	TGCGCCAGCAGTCCCGGGACACCATCCTACGAGCAGTACTTC
TRBV9	TRBD1	TRBJ1-1	-	CASSETGVSWTEAFF	TGTGCCAGCAGCGAGACAGGGGTGTCGTGGACTGAAGCTTTCTTT
TRBV5-4	-	TRBJ2-7	-	CASSPSASTYEQYF	TGTGCCAGCAGCCCTAGCGCGTCTACCTACGAGCAGTACTTC
TRBV11-3	TRBD1	TRBJ1-6	-	CASSWTGENSPLHF	TGTGCCAGCAGCTGGACAGGGGAAAATTCACCCCTCCACTTT
TRBV29-1	TRBD1	TRBJ2-7	-	CSAAGTVIYEQYF	TGCAGCGCTGCCGGGACAGTGATCTACGAGCAGTACTTC
TRBV6-5	TRBD1	TRBJ1-2	-	CASSRGQFKSYGYTF	TGTGCCAGCAGTCGGGGACAGTTTAAGTCCTATGGCTACACCTTC
TRBV18	-	TRBJ2-7	-	CASSPDSYEQYF	TGTGCCAGCTCCCCCGACAGCTACGAGCAGTACTTC
TRBV7-9	-	TRBJ2-7	-	CASSFIAGYYEQYF	TGTGCCAGCAGCTTCATAGCAGGGTACTACGAGCAGTACTTC
TRBV18	-	TRBJ1-5	-	CASSPGGGGNQPQHF	TGTGCCAGCTCACCCGGTGGCGGGGGCAATCAGCCCCAGCATTTT
TRBV9	-	TRBJ2-7	-	CASSVATGLTSSYEQYF	TGTGCCAGCAGCGTAGCTACGGGACTCACAAGCTCCTACGAGCAGTACTTC
TRBV27	-	TRBJ2-4	-	CASSLSGASPAVAKNIQYF	TGTGCCAGCAGTTTATCCGGAGCGTCCCCAGCAGTAGCCAAAAACATTCAGTACTTC
TRBV30	-	TRBJ2-1	-	CAWSGGLGALKYNEQFF	TGTGCCTGGAGTGGCGGCCTGGGGGCTCTAAAATACAATGAGCAGTTCTTC
TRBV5-1	-	TRBJ2-7	-	CASSEAAGLSYEQYF	TGCGCCAGCAGCGAGGCTGCCGGCCTTTCCTACGAGCAGTACTTC
TRBV6-1	-	TRBJ1-3	-	CASSRMGDFGNTIYF	TGTGCCAGCTCCCGTATGGGGGACTTTGGAAACACCATATATTTT
TRBV9	-	TRBJ1-1	once	CASSVRGGEAFF	TGTGCCAGCAGCGTCAGAGGGGGTGAAGCTTTCTTT
TRBV19	TRBD1	TRBJ2-7	-	CASSIADRREQYF	TGTGCCAGTAGTATAGCGGACAGGCGCGAGCAGTACTTC
TRBV7-9	-	TRBJ1-2	-	CASSPHSPGRGYTF	TGTGCCAGCAGCCCCCATAGCCCAGGGCGCGGCTACACCTTC
TRBV6-1	-	TRBJ2-7	-	CASREVINYEQYF	TGTGCCAGCAGGGAAGTCATCAACTACGAGCAGTACTTC
TRBV28	-	TRBJ2-4	-	CASRGGDIQYF	TGTGCCAGCCGCGGCGGAGACATTCAGTACTTC
TRBV19	-	TRBJ1-1	-	CASSIGTGRDTEAFF	TGTGCCAGTAGTATAGGAACCGGTCGAGACACTGAAGCTTTCTTT
TRBV7-7	-	TRBJ2-5	-	CASSPEGAETQYF	TGTGCCAGCAGCCCGGAGGGGGCAGAGACCCAGTACTTC
TRBV5-1	TRBD2	TRBJ2-7	-	CASSLGLASGSYEQYF	TGCGCCAGCAGCTTGGGTTTGGCTAGCGGTTCCTACGAGCAGTACTTC
TRBV5-4	TRBD1	TRBJ1-6	-	CASSSGTGYGNSPLHF	TGTGCCAGCAGCTCCGGGACAGGGTACGGGAATTCACCCCTCCACTTT
TRBV19	TRBD2	TRBJ2-3	-	CASSINSGGAADTQYF	TGTGCCAGTAGTATAAATAGCGGGGGGGCAGCAGATACGCAGTATTTT
TRBV27	-	TRBJ2-7	once	CATWAGRGSYEQYF	TGTGCCACCTGGGCAGGTCGAGGGTCCTACGAGCAGTACTTC
TRBV6-1	-	TRBJ2-3	-	CASSEAGTDLHTQYF	TGTGCCAGCAGTGAGGCGGGGACGGACCTACATACGCAGTATTTT
TRBV5-1	TRBD2	TRBJ2-3	-	CASSLIGGAGDTQYF	TGCGCCAGCAGCTTGATCGGGGGGGCCGGAGATACGCAGTATTTT
TRBV9	-	TRBJ2-2	-	CASSAPGDSRPNTGELFF	TGTGCCAGCAGCGCCCCCGGGGACTCCAGGCCGAACACCGGGGAGCTGTTTTTT
TRBV27	-	TRBJ1-6	-	CASSDLGLDSPLHF	TGTGCCAGCAGTGATCTCGGTTTAGATTCACCCCTCCACTTT
TRBV4-1	TRBD1	TRBJ1-5	-	CASSATGVRVRNQPQHF	TGCGCCAGCAGCGCGACAGGGGTGAGGGTTCGCAATCAGCCCCAGCATTTT
TRBV30	-	TRBJ1-4	once	CAWSWGGGEKLFF	TGTGCCTGGAGCTGGGGGGGAGGTGAAAAACTGTTTTTT
TRBV19	-	TRBJ2-1	-	CASSLLDRIPYNEQFF	TGTGCCAGTAGTTTACTCGACAGAATCCCTTACAATGAGCAGTTCTTC
TRBV4-1	-	TRBJ2-7	-	CASSQAGGLVHYEQYF	TGCGCCAGCAGCCAAGCAGGGGGACTAGTCCACTACGAGCAGTACTTC
TRBV5-6	-	TRBJ2-5	-	CASSLDSFQETQYF	TGTGCCAGCAGCTTAGACAGCTTCCAAGAGACCCAGTACTTC
TRBV5-6	-	TRBJ1-6	-	CASSFSGGAYNSPLHF	TGTGCCAGCAGCTTTTCGGGGGGGGCCTATAATTCACCCCTCCACTTT
TRBV18	-	TRBJ2-5	-	CASSPPHRAKETQYF	TGTGCCAGCTCACCACCGCACAGGGCCAAAGAGACCCAGTACTTC
TRBV5-6	-	TRBJ1-1	-	CASSFSTEAFF	TGTGCCAGCAGCTTCAGCACTGAAGCTTTCTTT
TRBV5-1	-	TRBJ2-1	-	CASRWIRDNARLWSHNEQFF	TGCGCCAGCAGGTGGATCCGGGACAATGCTAGGTTGTGGTCACACAATGAGCAGTTCTTC
TRBV18	-	TRBJ2-7	-	CASSLRVAPYEQYF	TGTGCCAGCTCACTGCGGGTAGCCCCCTACGAGCAGTACTTC
TRBV2	-	TRBJ2-2	-	CASSPRVTGELFF	TGTGCCAGCAGTCCCAGGGTTACCGGGGAGCTGTTTTTT
TRBV4-2	TRBD2	TRBJ2-5	-	CASSQDSAGGGAETQYF	TGTGCCAGCAGCCAAGATTCGGCGGGAGGGGGCGCAGAGACCCAGTACTTC
TRBV10-2	-	TRBJ2-2	-	CASSEVGAGIGELFF	TGCGCCAGCAGTGAGGTGGGGGCAGGGATCGGGGAGCTGTTTTTT
TRBV27	TRBD1	TRBJ2-7	-	CASSHGQGARYEQYF	TGTGCCAGCAGTCACGGACAGGGGGCGCGGTACGAGCAGTACTTC
TRBV14	-	TRBJ1-1	-	CASSFVLGHLPFF	TGTGCCAGCAGCTTCGTTCTGGGACATCTCCCTTTCTTT
TRBV4-1	TRBD1	TRBJ1-1	-	CASSHSWDSNTEAFF	TGCGCCAGCAGCCATTCCTGGGACAGTAACACTGAAGCTTTCTTT
TRBV6-5	TRBD1	TRBJ2-3	-	CASSLDRADTQYF	TGTGCCAGCAGTTTAGACAGGGCAGATACGCAGTATTTT
TRBV6-5	-	TRBJ1-1	-	CASRRGSTEAFF	TGTGCCAGCAGAAGGGGGTCCACTGAAGCTTTCTTT
TRBV2	-	TRBJ2-5	-	CASSERSLETQYF	TGTGCCAGCAGCGAGCGGAGCCTAGAGACCCAGTACTTC
TRBV5-1	TRBD1	TRBJ2-1	-	CASGLPGQGLVEQFF	TGCGCCAGCGGACTACCGGGACAGGGCCTGGTTGAGCAGTTCTTC
TRBV4-1	-	TRBJ1-1	-	CASSQEQGSTEAFF	TGCGCCAGCAGCCAAGAGCAGGGCTCCACTGAAGCTTTCTTT
TRBV6-1	-	TRBJ2-4	-	CASRSGEAKNIQYF	TGTGCCAGCAGGTCGGGAGAAGCCAAAAACATTCAGTACTTC
TRBV28	TRBD2	TRBJ2-1	-	CASSSGTRNNEQFF	TGTGCCAGCAGTTCTGGGACTAGAAACAATGAGCAGTTCTTC
TRBV5-1	-	TRBJ2-2	-	CASSGPSVTGELFF	TGCGCCAGCAGCGGGCCTAGCGTCACCGGGGAGCTGTTTTTT
TRBV9	TRBD1	TRBJ1-2	-	CASSADREHQRNYGYTF	TGTGCCAGCAGCGCGGACAGGGAACATCAACGCAACTATGGCTACACCTTC
TRBV4-1	-	TRBJ1-2	-	CASSQYARMDGYTF	TGCGCCAGCAGCCAATACGCGAGGATGGATGGCTACACCTTC
TRBV10-3	TRBD1	TRBJ2-2	-	CAIRGQGNGELFF	TGTGCCATCAGAGGACAGGGTAACGGGGAGCTGTTTTTT